The clone carrying this T cell receptor (beta chain) was detected ten times or more. These data are taken from a study of T cells in Graves' hyperthyroidism and ophthalmopathy. Amplification of TCR beta CDR3 regions used RNA as the template. The HTBI primer set was used in a first-round RT-PCR of the TCR CDR3. TCRdb fed the multiplex PCR reads into MiXCR, producing one record per CDR3 protein. The sample consists of 300,000 to 400,000 distinct CDR3 sequences, 15% to 20% of them appearing once. Germline values: CDR1 LGHDT, CDR2 YNNKEL (reference sequence). Trimming cost V 2 bases and J 4 bases, with 11 bases left between them. This CDR3 region has 14 residues. Researchers barred patients who had uncontrolled infection, other autoimmune disease, pregnancy or lactation.

The sequenced sample was blood. The clonotype was recovered from a woman in her forties or fifties with Graves' hyperthyroidism. This chain uses TRBV3-1 with TRBJ1-2; unclear D gene. The CDR3 loop is CASSQPPGSYGYTF. The CDR3 DNA reads as TGTGCCAGCAGCCAACCTCCAGGTTCCTATGGCTACACCTTC.